The sequence of this T cell receptor beta chain was determined in a study of regulatory T cells in long-lasting Graves disease. The V segment lost 2 bases and the J segment 2 bases; nucleotides outside the gene matches: 9. The length of the CDR3 is 16 residues. Germline loops: CDR1 DFQATT, CDR2 SNEGSKA (reference sequence). Study results and limitations: Graves' patients with persistent disease showed TCR diversity lower than patients newly diagnosed.

The time point was: newly diagnosed GD, antithyroid drugs for less than 3 months. The authors made the TCR library using RNA they extracted from PBMCs. Construction of the TCR beta libraries employed iRepertoire HTBI primers in conjunction with Arm-PCR of CDR3 regions. MiXCR was run by TCRdb on the multiplex PCR reads, yielding one entry per CDR3 protein. The sample lists 400,000 to 500,000 distinct CDR3 sequences, over 15% occurring once. In this sample, this clonotype turned up many times. The target antigen is unknown. The sample was also reused in another study, on T cells in Graves' hyperthyroidism and ophthalmopathy. That publication notes: For Graves' hyperthyroidism to be stable, ophthalmopathy could not progress within 18 months. First-round RT-PCR of the TCR CDR3 relied on the HTBI primer set.

The chain combines TRBV20-1 with TRBJ2-7; TRBD2 matches 10 bases. This sequence originates from a woman aged 18-29 years with Graves disease. This specimen was peripheral blood mononuclear cells (PBMCs), taken at new diagnosis, from a patient treated with antithyroid drugs. DNA of the CDR3: TGCAGTGCTAGAAGGCCTAGCGGGAGCGGTACCTACGAGCAGTACTTC. This gives the protein CSARRPSGSGTYEQYF.